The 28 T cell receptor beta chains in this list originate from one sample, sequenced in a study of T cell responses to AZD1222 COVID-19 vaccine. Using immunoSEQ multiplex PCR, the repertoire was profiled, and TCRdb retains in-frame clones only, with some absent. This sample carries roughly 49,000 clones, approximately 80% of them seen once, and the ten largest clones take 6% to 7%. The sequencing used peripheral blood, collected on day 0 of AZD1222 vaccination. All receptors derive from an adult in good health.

The CDR3 coding sequence is TGTGCCAGCTCACCAAGTGTGGCAGGGGGTACTAATGAAAAACTGTTTTTT. It specifies CASSPSVAGGTNEKLFF. The chain combines TRBV18 with TRBJ1-4; 7 nucleotides align to TRBD1. CDR1 and CDR2 (germline): KGHSH, LQKENI. The V gene end was trimmed by 2 bases and the J gene end by 2 bases; junction bases not matched to a gene: 8. The CDR3 consists of 17 residues.

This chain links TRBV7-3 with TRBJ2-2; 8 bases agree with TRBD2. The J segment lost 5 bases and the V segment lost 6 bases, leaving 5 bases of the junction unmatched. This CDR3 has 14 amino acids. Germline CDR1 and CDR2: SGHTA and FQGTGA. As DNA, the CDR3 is TGTGCCAGCAGGAGCGGGACTAGTACCGGGGAGCTGTTTTTT. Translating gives CASRSGTSTGELFF.

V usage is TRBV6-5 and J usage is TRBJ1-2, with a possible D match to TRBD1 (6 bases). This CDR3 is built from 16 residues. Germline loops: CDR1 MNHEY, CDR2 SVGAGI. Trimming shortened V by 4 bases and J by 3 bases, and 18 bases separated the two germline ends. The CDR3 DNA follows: TGTGCCAGCAGTTCCCTTCGGGGGGGCTTCTACTATGGCTACACCTTC. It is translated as CASSSLRGGFYYGYTF.

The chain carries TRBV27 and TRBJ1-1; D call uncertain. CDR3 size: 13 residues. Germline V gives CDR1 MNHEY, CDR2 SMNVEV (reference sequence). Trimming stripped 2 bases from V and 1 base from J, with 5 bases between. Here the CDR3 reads CASSLGPNTEAFF. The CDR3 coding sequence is TGTGCCAGCAGTTTAGGACCGAACACTGAAGCTTTCTTT.

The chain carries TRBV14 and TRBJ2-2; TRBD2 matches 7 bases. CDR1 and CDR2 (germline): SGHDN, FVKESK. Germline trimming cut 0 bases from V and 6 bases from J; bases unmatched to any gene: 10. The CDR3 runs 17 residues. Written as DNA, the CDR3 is TGTGCCAGCAGCCAAGATTCGGGCCTAGCGGTGCCCGGGGAGCTGTTTTTT. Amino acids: CASSQDSGLAVPGELFF.

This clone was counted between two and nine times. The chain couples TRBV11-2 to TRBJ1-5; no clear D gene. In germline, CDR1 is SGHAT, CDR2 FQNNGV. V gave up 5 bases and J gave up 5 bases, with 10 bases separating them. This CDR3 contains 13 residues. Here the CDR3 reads CASSPGWDQPQHF. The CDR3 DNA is TGTGCCAGCAGCCCCGGTTGGGATCAGCCCCAGCATTTT.

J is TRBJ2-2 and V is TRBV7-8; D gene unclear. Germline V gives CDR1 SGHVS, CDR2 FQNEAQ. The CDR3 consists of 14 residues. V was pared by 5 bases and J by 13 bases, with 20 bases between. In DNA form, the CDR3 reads TGTGCCAGCAGCCCCCTAGACCGGGCGGAAGGGCTGTTTTTT. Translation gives CASSPLDRAEGLFF. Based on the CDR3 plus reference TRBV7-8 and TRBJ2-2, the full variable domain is GAGVSQSPRYKVAKRGQDVALRCDPISGHVSLFWYQQALGQGPEFLTYFQNEAQLDKSGLPSDRFFAERPEGSVSTLKIQRTQQEDSAVYLCASSPLDRAEGLFFGEGSRLTVL.

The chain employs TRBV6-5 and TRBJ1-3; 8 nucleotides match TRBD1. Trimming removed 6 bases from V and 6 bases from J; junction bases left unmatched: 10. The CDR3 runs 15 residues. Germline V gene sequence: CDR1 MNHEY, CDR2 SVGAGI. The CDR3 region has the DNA TGTGCCAGCAGAAACGCAGGGGGCGCAGAAAACACCATATATTTT. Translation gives CASRNAGGAENTIYF.

The CDR3 sequence: CATSISTAGGYTF. The CDR3, as DNA: TGTGCCACCAGTATCAGTACAGCCGGCGGCTACACCTTC. This sequence joins TRBV24-1 and TRBJ1-2; D remains unclear. Germline V gene lookup returns CDR1 KGHDR and CDR2 SFDVKD. V was pared by 6 bases and J by 8 bases, with 15 bases between. The CDR3 spans 13 residues.

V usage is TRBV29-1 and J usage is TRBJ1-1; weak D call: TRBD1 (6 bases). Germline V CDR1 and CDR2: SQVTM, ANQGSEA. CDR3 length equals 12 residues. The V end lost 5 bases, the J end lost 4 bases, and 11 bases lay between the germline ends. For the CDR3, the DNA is TGCAGCGTTCCGACAGGCCCCACTGAAGCTTTCTTT. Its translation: CSVPTGPTEAFF.

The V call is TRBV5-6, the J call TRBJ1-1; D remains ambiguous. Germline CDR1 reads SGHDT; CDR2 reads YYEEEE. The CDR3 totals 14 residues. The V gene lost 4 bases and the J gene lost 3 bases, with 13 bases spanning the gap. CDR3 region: CASSTPGSHTEAFF. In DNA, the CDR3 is TGTGCCAGCAGCACCCCCGGGAGTCACACTGAAGCTTTCTTT. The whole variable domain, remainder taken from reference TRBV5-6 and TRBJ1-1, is DAGVTQSPTHLIKTRGQQVTLRCSPKSGHDTVSWYQQALGQGPQFIFQYYEEEERQRGNFPDRFSGHQFPNYSSELNVNALLLGDSALYLCASSTPGSHTEAFFGQGTRLTVV.

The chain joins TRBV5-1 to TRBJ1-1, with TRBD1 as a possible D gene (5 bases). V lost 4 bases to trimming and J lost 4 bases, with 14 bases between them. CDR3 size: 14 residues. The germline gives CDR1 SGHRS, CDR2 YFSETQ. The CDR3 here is CASSAHPRGTEAFF. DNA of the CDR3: TGCGCCAGCAGCGCACACCCGAGGGGCACTGAAGCTTTCTTT.

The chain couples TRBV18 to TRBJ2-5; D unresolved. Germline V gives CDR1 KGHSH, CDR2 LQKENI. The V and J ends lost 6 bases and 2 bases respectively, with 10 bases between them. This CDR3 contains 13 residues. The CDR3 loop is CASSPGFQETQYF. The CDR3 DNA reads TGTGCCAGCTCCCCCGGGTTTCAAGAGACCCAGTACTTC.

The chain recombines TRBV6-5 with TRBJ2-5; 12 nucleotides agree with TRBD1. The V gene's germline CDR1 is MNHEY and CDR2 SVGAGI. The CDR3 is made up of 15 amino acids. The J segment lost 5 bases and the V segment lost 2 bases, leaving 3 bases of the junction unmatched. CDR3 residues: CASSYGTGGGETQYF. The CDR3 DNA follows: TGTGCCAGCAGTTACGGGACAGGGGGCGGGGAGACCCAGTACTTC.

DNA for the CDR3: TGTGCCAGCAGCCCTCGAGGAATCGCGAACACCGGGGAGCTGTTTTTT. This encodes CASSPRGIANTGELFF. V gene TRBV7-2 combines with J gene TRBJ2-2, with D hard to call. V was clipped by 5 bases and J by 0 bases, with 13 bases between them. The CDR3 extends over 16 amino acids. Germline V gives CDR1 SGHTA, CDR2 FQGNSA.

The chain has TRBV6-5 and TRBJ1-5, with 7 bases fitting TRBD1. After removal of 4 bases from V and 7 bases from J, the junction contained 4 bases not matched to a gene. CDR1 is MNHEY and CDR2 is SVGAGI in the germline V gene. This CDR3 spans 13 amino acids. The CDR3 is CASSSRGPQPQHF. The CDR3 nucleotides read TGTGCCAGCAGTTCGAGGGGGCCCCAGCCCCAGCATTTT.

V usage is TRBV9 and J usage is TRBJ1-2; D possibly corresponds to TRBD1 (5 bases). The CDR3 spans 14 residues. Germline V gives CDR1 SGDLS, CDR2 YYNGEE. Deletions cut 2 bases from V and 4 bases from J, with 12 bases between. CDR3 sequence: CASSVSGGIYGYTF. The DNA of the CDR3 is TGTGCCAGCAGCGTCAGCGGGGGTATCTATGGCTACACCTTC.

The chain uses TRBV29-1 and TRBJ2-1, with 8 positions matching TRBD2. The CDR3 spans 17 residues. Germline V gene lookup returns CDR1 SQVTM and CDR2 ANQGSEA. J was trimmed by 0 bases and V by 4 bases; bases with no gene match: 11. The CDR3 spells CSVVGLAGAPSYNEQFF. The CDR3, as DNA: TGCAGCGTTGTGGGCCTAGCGGGTGCCCCCTCCTACAATGAGCAGTTCTTC.

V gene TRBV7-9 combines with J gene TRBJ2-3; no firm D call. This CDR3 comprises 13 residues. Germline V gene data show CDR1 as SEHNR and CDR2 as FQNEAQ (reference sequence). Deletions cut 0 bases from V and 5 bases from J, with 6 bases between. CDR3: CASSLAWGDTQYF. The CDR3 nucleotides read TGTGCCAGCAGCTTAGCTTGGGGAGATACGCAGTATTTT.

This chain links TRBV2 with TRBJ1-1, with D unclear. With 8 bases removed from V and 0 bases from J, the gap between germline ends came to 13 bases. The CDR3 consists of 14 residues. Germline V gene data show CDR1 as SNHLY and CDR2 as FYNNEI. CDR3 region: CASGREMMNTEAFF. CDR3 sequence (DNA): TGTGCCAGCGGGAGGGAAATGATGAACACTGAAGCTTTCTTT.

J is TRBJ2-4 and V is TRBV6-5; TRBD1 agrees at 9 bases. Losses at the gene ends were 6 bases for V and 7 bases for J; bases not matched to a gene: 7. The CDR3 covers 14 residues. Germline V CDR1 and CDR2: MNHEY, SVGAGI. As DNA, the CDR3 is TGTGCCAGCAGCTTTGGGACAGGGTTTAACATTCAGTACTTC. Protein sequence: CASSFGTGFNIQYF.

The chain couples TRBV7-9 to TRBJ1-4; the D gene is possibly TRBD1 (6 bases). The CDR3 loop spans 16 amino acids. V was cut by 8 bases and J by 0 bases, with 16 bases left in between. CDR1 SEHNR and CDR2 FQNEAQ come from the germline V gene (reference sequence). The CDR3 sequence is CASGQIGGATNEKLFF. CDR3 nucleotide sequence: TGTGCCAGCGGACAAATAGGGGGGGCAACTAATGAAAAACTGTTTTTT.

The CDR3 sequence is CATSRDHMGRGHTEAFF. The DNA of the CDR3 is TGTGCCACCAGCAGAGATCATATGGGCAGGGGGCACACTGAAGCTTTCTTT. The chain recombines TRBV15 with TRBJ1-1; TRBD1 matches at 8 bases. Trimming cost V 0 bases and J 3 bases; bases outside gene matches: 9. CDR3 length: 17 residues. Germline V lookup: CDR1 LNHNV, CDR2 YYDKDF (reference sequence).

CDR3 DNA: TGTGCCAGCAGCTTAGGCAGGGAGGCTGGAAACACCATATATTTT. Protein sequence: CASSLGREAGNTIYF. The chain has TRBV7-2 and TRBJ1-3; D might be TRBD1 (5 bases). The CDR3 totals 15 residues. Per the germline V gene, CDR1 is SGHTA and CDR2 is FQGNSA. V dropped 1 base and J dropped 2 bases, with 9 bases sitting between them.

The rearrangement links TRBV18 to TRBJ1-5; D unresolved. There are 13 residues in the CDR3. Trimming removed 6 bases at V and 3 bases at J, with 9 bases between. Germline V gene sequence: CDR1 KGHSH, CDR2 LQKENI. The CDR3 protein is CASSGGANQPQHF. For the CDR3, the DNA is TGTGCCAGCTCGGGTGGTGCCAATCAGCCCCAGCATTTT.

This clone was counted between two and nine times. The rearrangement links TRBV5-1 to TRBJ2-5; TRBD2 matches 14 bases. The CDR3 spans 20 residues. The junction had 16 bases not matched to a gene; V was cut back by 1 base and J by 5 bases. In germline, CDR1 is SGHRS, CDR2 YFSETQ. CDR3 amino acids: CASSLRTSGRPPLISETQYF. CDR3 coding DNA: TGCGCCAGCAGCTTGCGGACTAGCGGGAGGCCTCCTCTTATCTCGGAGACCCAGTACTTC. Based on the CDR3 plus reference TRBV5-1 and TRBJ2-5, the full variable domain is KAGVTQTPRYLIKTRGQQVTLSCSPISGHRSVSWYQQTPGQGLQFLFEYFSETQRNKGNFPGRFSGRQFSNSRSEMNVSTLELGDSALYLCASSLRTSGRPPLISETQYFGPGTRLLVL.

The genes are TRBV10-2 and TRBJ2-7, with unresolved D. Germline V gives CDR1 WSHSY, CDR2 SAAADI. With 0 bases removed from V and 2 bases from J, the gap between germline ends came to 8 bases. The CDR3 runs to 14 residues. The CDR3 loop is CASSESWGPYEQYV. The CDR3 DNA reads TGCGCCAGCAGTGAGTCGTGGGGTCCCTACGAGCAGTACGTC.

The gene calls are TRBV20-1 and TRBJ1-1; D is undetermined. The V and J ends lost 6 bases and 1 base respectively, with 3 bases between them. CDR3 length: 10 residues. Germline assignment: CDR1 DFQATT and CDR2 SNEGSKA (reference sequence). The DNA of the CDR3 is TGCAGTGCGTCGAACACTGAAGCTTTCTTT. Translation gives CSASNTEAFF.